One and the same sample provided the 13 T cell receptor beta chains below, sequenced in a study of STAT5B mutations in CD4+ large granular lymphocyte leukemia. The method was immunoSEQ multiplex PCR; TCRdb's version includes in-frame clones alone and lacks a portion of them. The profile covers about 48,000 clones, with 55% to 75% appearing a single time and 1.5% taken by the ten largest. Sample: CD4+ T cells from blood buffy coats. The source is a human donor in good health.

For the CDR3, the DNA is TGTGCCAGCAGCTTGGGGACGTCGACCGGGGAGCTGTTTTTT. Amino acids: CASSLGTSTGELFF. The rearrangement uses TRBV7-6 and TRBJ2-2, with D perhaps being TRBD1 or TRBD2 (5 bases each). Germline V gene lookup returns CDR1 SGHVS and CDR2 FNYEAQ. V was shortened by 3 bases and J by 5 bases, with 10 bases between the two germline ends. This CDR3 has 14 amino acids. Complete variable domain (other parts from reference TRBV7-6 and TRBJ2-2): GAGVSQSPRYKVTKRGQDVALRCDPISGHVSLYWYRQALGQGPEFLTYFNYEAQQDKSGLPNDRFSAERPEGSISTLTIQRTEQRDSAMYRCASSLGTSTGELFFGEGSRLTVL.

This clone has just one count. This rearrangement joins TRBV19 to TRBJ2-5, with 8 bases identical to TRBD2. Germline loops: CDR1 LNHDA, CDR2 SQIVND (reference sequence). The V segment lost 0 bases and the J segment 5 bases; nucleotides outside the gene matches: 11. CDR3 size: 17 residues. CDR3 DNA sequence: TGTGCCAGTAGTATAGATCGGGAGAGCGGGGGTGCGGAGACCCAGTACTTC. This codes for CASSIDRESGGAETQYF.

This clone has just a few counts. The V gene is TRBV18, the J gene TRBJ2-2; TRBD1 or TRBD2 may be the D gene (5 bases each). Trimming left V 3 bases short and J 4 bases short, with 6 bases between. The CDR3 totals 13 residues. CDR1 is KGHSH and CDR2 is LQKENI in the germline V gene. CDR3 protein: CASSPGTTGELFF. For the CDR3, the DNA is TGTGCCAGCTCACCTGGGACCACCGGGGAGCTGTTTTTT.

This chain links TRBV7-2 with TRBJ1-2, with D perhaps matching TRBD1 (5 bases). Germline V gene lookup returns CDR1 SGHTA and CDR2 FQGNSA. The CDR3 is 14 amino acids. Between the trimmed V and J ends, which lost 0 bases and 9 bases, there was a span of 14 bases. The CDR3 loop is CASSLAGERHSYTF. CDR3 nucleotide sequence: TGTGCCAGCAGCTTAGCAGGGGAGAGGCACAGCTACACCTTC.

V is TRBV19 and J is TRBJ1-5, with a tentative D call TRBD1 (5 bases). V was shortened by 7 bases and J by 6 bases, with 22 bases between the two germline ends. The germline V gene has CDR1 LNHDA and CDR2 SQIVND (reference sequence). The CDR3 has 16 amino acids. CDR3 sequence (DNA): TGTGCCAGTATTGGCGTTGGGTTGTGGGGCAGTCAGCCCCAGCATTTT. Protein sequence: CASIGVGLWGSQPQHF. Using reference TRBV19 and TRBJ1-5 for the parts outside the CDR3, the full variable domain is DGGITQSPKYLFRKEGQNVTLSCEQNLNHDAMYWYRQDPGQGLRLIYYSQIVNDFQKGDIAEGYSVSREKKESFPLTVTSAQKNPTAFYLCASIGVGLWGSQPQHFGDGTRLSIL.

The chain links TRBV5-1 to TRBJ2-7; 8 nucleotides match TRBD2. Trimming at V came to 4 bases and at J to 2 bases, leaving 2 bases not matched to a gene. The germline gives CDR1 SGHRS, CDR2 YFSETQ. The CDR3 is 13 amino acids. CDR3 DNA sequence: TGCGCCAGCAGCCGGGAGGGGGCCTACGAGCAGTACTTC. It yields the protein CASSREGAYEQYF.

V is TRBV5-1 and J is TRBJ2-3; tentatively, D is TRBD2 (5 bases). Germline CDR1 and CDR2: SGHRS and YFSETQ. Trimming took off 1 base at V and 5 bases at J, with 11 bases between the two ends. The CDR3 sequence is 14 residues long. CDR3 sequence (DNA): TGCGCCAGCAGCTTGTCGGGGTCAGGAGATACGCAGTATTTT. Amino acids: CASSLSGSGDTQYF.

The chain carries TRBV28 and TRBJ1-5, with a possible D match to TRBD1 (5 bases). V lost 3 bases to trimming and J lost 0 bases, with 12 bases between them. CDR3 size: 16 residues. CDR1 is MDHEN, CDR2 SYDVKM, per germline. The CDR3, as DNA: TGTGCCAGCAGTTTTGTGGGGCTGAATAGCAATCAGCCCCAGCATTTT. This translates into CASSFVGLNSNQPQHF.

In nucleotides, the CDR3 is TGTGCCAGTAGTCTGGACCGGGACAGGGCCCTCTACGGCTACACCTTC. Translated, it gives CASSLDRDRALYGYTF. This rearrangement joins TRBV19 to TRBJ1-2, with 9 positions matching TRBD1. J gave up 8 bases and V 5 bases, and 15 bases lay outside the gene matches. Per the germline V gene, CDR1 is LNHDA and CDR2 is SQIVND (reference sequence). This CDR3 contains 16 residues.

The chain is built from TRBV28 and TRBJ1-2, with a weak D call TRBD1 (5 bases). The CDR3 runs to 13 residues. V was trimmed by 5 bases and J by 7 bases, leaving 14 bases between them. Germline values: CDR1 MDHEN, CDR2 SYDVKM. The CDR3 coding sequence is TGTGCCAGCAGTCGACCTCTAGGGGCTGGCTACACCTTC. Its translation is CASSRPLGAGYTF.

V is TRBV5-1 and J is TRBJ1-4; perhaps TRBD1 as D (5 bases). V lost 4 bases to trimming and J lost 8 bases, with 9 bases between them. The CDR3 spans 12 residues. CDR1 is SGHRS, CDR2 YFSETQ, per germline. The CDR3 region is CASSARGEKLFF. DNA for the CDR3: TGCGCCAGCAGCGCCCGGGGGGAAAAACTGTTTTTT.

V is TRBV5-1 and J is TRBJ1-3; D unresolved. Trimming pared 4 bases from V and 4 bases from J, leaving 12 bases between. CDR1 is SGHRS, CDR2 YFSETQ, per germline. The CDR3 has 14 amino acids. This chain's CDR3 is CASSPDATGNTIYF. CDR3 DNA: TGCGCCAGCAGCCCGGATGCAACCGGAAACACCATATATTTT.

The chain joins TRBV5-6 to TRBJ1-2; D might be TRBD1 (5 bases). The ends were cut back, 6 bases at V and 8 bases at J, with 14 bases in the middle. Germline V gives CDR1 SGHDT, CDR2 YYEEEE. The CDR3 is 12 amino acids. CDR3: CASNIWGKGYTF. CDR3 bases: TGTGCCAGCAATATCTGGGGGAAAGGCTACACCTTC.